The clone carrying this T cell receptor (beta chain) was seen many times. What it binds is unknown. TCRdb itself ran the reads through MiXCR, one entry per CDR3 protein. The profile covers hundreds of thousands of distinct CDR3 sequences, with more than 40% appearing a single time and roughly two fifths taken by the ten largest. This specimen belongs to a study of T cell repertoires in cytomegalovirus infection. Whole-study context: Public TCR beta signatures indicated both CMV infection and matching HLA type. Study-wide results and caveats: The study found HLA-C-restricted CMV-specific TCR beta clonotypes dominating the ex vivo response. Using cumulative public TCR beta family frequency, the authors identified those who carried CMV together with the relevant HLA.

Germline V gene data show CDR1 as SGHVS and CDR2 as FQNEAQ. The CDR3 is made up of 14 amino acids. The germline V and J ends were trimmed by 5 bases and 2 bases, with 11 bases remaining between them. Sequenced material: cultured PBMCs, taken from culture after CMV antigen stimulation. The chain uses TRBV7-8 and TRBJ2-3; D unresolved. The receptor's source is a human donor in good health (CMV status not recorded). Some clones in this sample may be carry-over from other donors' samples. CDR3 protein: CASSPRTYTDTQYF. For the CDR3, the DNA is TGTGCCAGCAGCCCTCGGACCTACACAGATACGCAGTATTTT.